This T cell receptor beta chain is from a study of T cells in Graves' hyperthyroidism and ophthalmopathy. Exclusion of patients followed from uncontrolled infection, other autoimmune disease, pregnancy or lactation. The source of the PBMCs was 8.5 to 10 ml of fresh peripheral blood. Amplification yielded TCR beta CDR3 regions, with RNA transcripts as the source. The HTBI primer set served for first-round RT-PCR of the TCR CDR3. In TCRdb, the multiplex PCR reads were re-called with MiXCR into one record per CDR3 protein. The table lists a few hundred thousand distinct CDR3 sequences, about 13% of them singletons. This TCR derives from a woman aged 18-29 years with Graves' hyperthyroidism. The sample consisted of blood.

The CDR3 DNA reads TGTGCCAGCAGCGTTGGGGGGCCCAACACTGAAGCTTTCTTT. It is translated as CASSVGGPNTEAFF. The chain carries TRBV9 and TRBJ1-1; perhaps TRBD1 as D (6 bases). The length of the CDR3 is 14 residues. Trimming pared 2 bases from V and 2 bases from J, leaving 10 bases between. Germline V lookup: CDR1 SGDLS, CDR2 YYNGEE.